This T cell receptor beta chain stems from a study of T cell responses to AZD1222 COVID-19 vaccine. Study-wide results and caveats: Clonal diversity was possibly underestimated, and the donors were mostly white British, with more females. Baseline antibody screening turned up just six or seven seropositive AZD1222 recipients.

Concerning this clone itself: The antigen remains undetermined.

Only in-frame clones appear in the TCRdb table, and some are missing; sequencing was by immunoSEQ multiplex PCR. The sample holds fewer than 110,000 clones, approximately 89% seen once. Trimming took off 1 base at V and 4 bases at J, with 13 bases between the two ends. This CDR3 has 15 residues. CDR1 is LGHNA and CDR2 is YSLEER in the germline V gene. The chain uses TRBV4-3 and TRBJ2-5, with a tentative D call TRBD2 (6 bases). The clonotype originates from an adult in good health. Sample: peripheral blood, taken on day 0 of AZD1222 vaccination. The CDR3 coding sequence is TGCGCCAGCAGCCAAGTTTTTTCCGGGAGAGAGACCCAGTACTTC. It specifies CASSQVFSGRETQYF.